Shown below are 26 T cell receptor beta chains from a single sample sequenced in a study of OX40 agonist ivuxolimab in advanced cancers. Produced via immunoSEQ multiplex PCR; TCRdb's table is partial and in-frame only. The repertoire holds around 79,000 clones, with about 92% as singletons. The specimen comprised CD4+ or CD8+ T cells sorted from blood, sampled in a trial of the OX40 agonist ivuxolimab. These receptors were obtained from an adult with an advanced solid tumor such as melanoma, head and neck, liver or kidney cancer.

The rearrangement joins TRBV27 to TRBJ2-5; 8 positions agree with TRBD1. The CDR3 sequence is 14 residues long. Germline loops: CDR1 MNHEY, CDR2 SMNVEV (reference sequence). V was pared by 5 bases and J by 5 bases, with 7 bases of the junction left unmatched. The CDR3 region has the DNA TGTGCCAGCAGTCCGGGGGACAGGACGGAGACCCAGTACTTC. It specifies CASSPGDRTETQYF.

The V gene is TRBV9, the J gene TRBJ2-7; D not certain. The CDR3 length is 15 residues. V was trimmed by 4 bases and J by 4 bases, leaving 18 bases between them. From germline, CDR1 is SGDLS and CDR2 YYNGEE. The CDR3 region is CASSTTPSEVYEQYF. The CDR3 bases are TGTGCCAGCAGCACGACTCCCTCCGAGGTGTACGAGCAGTACTTC.

The CDR3 DNA is TGTGCCAGCAGTGACGGACTAGCGGTTGACTCCGGGTCCTACGAGCAGTACTTC. It encodes CASSDGLAVDSGSYEQYF. The V gene is TRBV2, the J gene TRBJ2-7; 10 bases are a match to TRBD2. The ends lost 3 bases at V and 1 base at J; junction bases unmatched: 12. The germline V gene has CDR1 SNHLY and CDR2 FYNNEI. This CDR3 region has 18 residues.

The genes are TRBV15 and TRBJ2-3; 14 bases agree with TRBD2. V shed 4 bases, J shed 2 bases, and the junction held 5 bases outside the gene matches. The CDR3 loop spans 17 amino acids. Per the germline V gene, CDR1 is LNHNV and CDR2 is YYDKDF (reference sequence). In DNA, the CDR3 is TGTGCCACCAGCACACGGACTAGCGGGGGGCTCACAGATACGCAGTATTTT. Residues: CATSTRTSGGLTDTQYF.

This clone appeared once. This chain uses TRBV9 with TRBJ1-1, with D possibly being TRBD1 (6 bases). CDR1 and CDR2 from the germline V gene are SGDLS and YYNGEE. Trimming stripped 0 bases from V and 5 bases from J, with 14 bases between. The CDR3 has 15 residues. This chain's CDR3 is CASSVEAGAGTEAFF. The CDR3 DNA reads TGTGCCAGCAGCGTAGAGGCAGGGGCGGGGACTGAAGCTTTCTTT.

This chain links TRBV4-1 with TRBJ2-1; D gene unclear. The CDR3 is 15 residues long. Deletions cut 0 bases from V and 5 bases from J, with 11 bases between. Germline CDR1 and CDR2: MGHRA and YSYEKL. This CDR3 reads CASSQDQVANNEQFF. CDR3 nucleotide sequence: TGCGCCAGCAGCCAAGATCAGGTAGCTAACAATGAGCAGTTCTTC.

V is TRBV5-1 and J is TRBJ2-7; D ambiguous. V was clipped by 0 bases and J by 4 bases, with 11 bases between them. In germline, CDR1 is SGHRS, CDR2 YFSETQ. The CDR3 runs 14 residues. CDR3 residues: CASSLGGLAYEQYF. In DNA form, the CDR3 reads TGCGCCAGCAGCTTGGGGGGTCTTGCTTACGAGCAGTACTTC.

The chain employs TRBV7-3 and TRBJ2-1; 10 bases are a match to TRBD2. The germline CDR1 and CDR2 sequences are SGHTA and FQGTGA. Trimming took 2 bases from V and 4 from J; bases not matched to a gene: 2. The CDR3 length is 15 residues. The CDR3 bases are TGTGCCAGCAGCTTATCTAGCGGGGGTTACAATGAGCAGTTCTTC. Translation: CASSLSSGGYNEQFF.

This sequence joins TRBV9 and TRBJ1-1, with D unclear. V was trimmed by 0 bases and J by 0 bases, leaving 9 bases between them. The CDR3 has 15 residues. Germline lookup yields CDR1 SGDLS and CDR2 YYNGEE. CDR3 nucleotides: TGTGCCAGCAGCGTAGCGAAAAATATGAACACTGAAGCTTTCTTT. This gives the protein CASSVAKNMNTEAFF.

On this clone: The sample carries other DNA sequences with the same CDR3. The V call is TRBV7-6, the J call TRBJ2-5; perhaps D is TRBD1 or TRBD2 (5 bases each). V was pared by 1 base and J by 5 bases, with 14 bases between. This CDR3 comprises 15 residues. The germline gives CDR1 SGHVS, CDR2 FNYEAQ. Here the CDR3 reads CASSLEPGSGETQYF. For the CDR3, the DNA is TGTGCCAGCAGCTTAGAACCAGGGTCGGGGGAGACCCAGTACTTC.

The chain recombines TRBV2 with TRBJ2-5; the match to TRBD1 covers 9 bases. Germline lookup yields CDR1 SNHLY and CDR2 FYNNEI. The CDR3 extends over 15 amino acids. With 7 bases clipped from V and 5 bases from J, the junction kept 11 bases outside the gene matches. The CDR3 nucleotides read TGTGCCAGCAAAAGAGGGACAGGGCTCAGGGAGACCCAGTACTTC. Protein: CASKRGTGLRETQYF.

The CDR3 region is CASSLSGGAHTGELFF. The CDR3 bases are TGTGCCAGCAGCTTAAGCGGGGGGGCCCACACCGGGGAGCTGTTTTTT. This chain links TRBV7-3 with TRBJ2-2; TRBD2 matches at 9 bases. From germline, CDR1 is SGHTA and CDR2 FQGTGA. This CDR3 is built from 16 residues. Trimming cost V 1 base and J 3 bases; bases outside gene matches: 3.

This chain's CDR3 is CASTPGGGSYNEQFF. The CDR3 DNA follows: TGTGCCAGCACTCCGGGCGGTGGGTCCTACAATGAGCAGTTCTTC. The chain couples TRBV6-5 to TRBJ2-1; no clear D gene. CDR1 and CDR2 (germline): MNHEY, SVGAGI. The CDR3 is made up of 15 amino acids. V lost 7 bases to trimming and J lost 1 base, with 14 bases between them.

The chain links TRBV9 to TRBJ1-1, with D possibly matching TRBD1 (5 bases). In germline, CDR1 is SGDLS, CDR2 YYNGEE. The CDR3 contains 17 residues. V shed 0 bases and J shed 0 bases, with 15 bases lying between them. This CDR3 reads CASSVVSGRRMNTEAFF. The CDR3 DNA sequence: TGTGCCAGCAGCGTAGTATCAGGGAGGCGCATGAACACTGAAGCTTTCTTT.

This chain connects TRBV9 to TRBJ2-7, with 7 bases that match TRBD2. This CDR3 comprises 13 residues. V lost 3 bases to trimming and J lost 3 bases; unmatched junction nucleotides: 3. The V gene's germline CDR1 is SGDLS and CDR2 YYNGEE. The CDR3, as DNA: TGTGCCAGCAGCGCCGGGACTAACTACGAGCAGTACTTC. It codes for CASSAGTNYEQYF. Full variable domain (missing parts from reference TRBV9 and TRBJ2-7): DSGVTQTPKHLITATGQRVTLRCSPRSGDLSVYWYQQSLDQGLQFLIQYYNGEERAKGNILERFSAQQFPDLHSELNLSSLELGDSALYFCASSAGTNYEQYFGPGTRLTVT.

Only one count was recorded for this clone. V and J are TRBV27 and TRBJ2-1, with 8 bases that match TRBD1. V was pared by 6 bases and J by 2 bases, with 12 bases of the junction left unmatched. CDR3 length equals 17 residues. CDR1 and CDR2 from the germline V gene are MNHEY and SMNVEV (reference sequence). The CDR3: CASSSFEDRETYNEQFF. CDR3 DNA: TGTGCCAGCAGCTCATTTGAGGACAGGGAAACCTACAATGAGCAGTTCTTC.

The rearrangement joins TRBV19 to TRBJ1-1; TRBD1 aligns across 10 bases. Germline-derived CDR1 and CDR2 are LNHDA and SQIVND (reference sequence). Germline trimming cut 4 bases from V and 0 bases from J; bases unmatched to any gene: 11. The CDR3 extends over 18 amino acids. CDR3 region: CASSNTGQGHWMNTEAFF. The CDR3 region has the DNA TGTGCCAGTAGTAACACGGGACAGGGGCACTGGATGAACACTGAAGCTTTCTTT.

This chain links TRBV9 with TRBJ1-1, with a tentative D call TRBD1 (5 bases). Per the germline V gene, CDR1 is SGDLS and CDR2 is YYNGEE. CDR3 length: 14 residues. V shed 5 bases and J shed 5 bases, with 16 bases lying between them. This CDR3 is CASSPTWGGTEAFF. The CDR3 nucleotides are TGTGCCAGCAGTCCAACATGGGGGGGGACTGAAGCTTTCTTT.

This chain connects TRBV6-1 to TRBJ1-2; 8 nucleotides line up with TRBD1. The length of the CDR3 is 14 residues. V lost 1 base to trimming and J lost 4 bases; unmatched junction nucleotides: 2. CDR1 MNHNS and CDR2 SASEGT come from the germline V gene. The CDR3 reads CASSEGTGGYGYTF. CDR3 nucleotides: TGTGCCAGCAGTGAAGGAACAGGGGGCTATGGCTACACCTTC.

The chain joins TRBV11-2 to TRBJ2-7; D is unresolved. Deletions cut 3 bases from V and 0 bases from J, with 3 bases between. The CDR3 is 12 amino acids. From germline, CDR1 is SGHAT and CDR2 FQNNGV. The CDR3 bases are TGTGCCAGCAGCTTGAGCTCCTACGAGCAGTACTTC. Translation gives CASSLSSYEQYF.

As to this clone: A read error may produce the germline difference seen at one junction end. The rearrangement uses TRBV7-7 and TRBJ2-1; 10 bases fit TRBD2. CDR3 length equals 15 residues. CDR1 SSHAT and CDR2 FNYEAQ come from the germline V gene (reference sequence). The CDR3 nucleotides read TGTGCTAGCAGCTTAGGAGCGGGGGGGTTGAATGAGCAGTTCTTC. Translated, it gives CASSLGAGGLNEQFF.

The gene calls are TRBV5-1 and TRBJ2-7; D is perhaps TRBD1 or TRBD2 (6 bases each). This CDR3 region has 14 residues. CDR1 is SGHRS, CDR2 YFSETQ, per germline. V dropped 3 bases and J dropped 5 bases, with 15 bases sitting between them. The CDR3 here is CASSWAVGGDEQYF. As DNA, the CDR3 is TGCGCCAGCAGCTGGGCTGTGGGGGGCGACGAGCAGTACTTC.

The chain recombines TRBV9 with TRBJ2-3; perhaps TRBD1 as D (6 bases). The CDR3 totals 15 residues. The V end was cut by 6 bases, the J end by 4 bases, with 18 bases between. Germline CDR1 SGDLS, CDR2 YYNGEE. CDR3 residues: CASTPTGVGADTQYF. The CDR3 DNA reads as TGTGCCAGCACCCCGACAGGTGTTGGGGCAGATACGCAGTATTTT.

The V and J genes are TRBV27 and TRBJ1-1, with 9 nucleotides matching TRBD1. Germline lookup yields CDR1 MNHEY and CDR2 SMNVEV (reference sequence). The ends lost 6 bases at V and 0 bases at J; junction bases unmatched: 8. The CDR3 runs to 16 residues. The CDR3 DNA is TGTGCCAGCAGCAGAACAGGGGGCTTGATGAACACTGAAGCTTTCTTT. Protein: CASSRTGGLMNTEAFF.

This chain joins TRBV6-5 and TRBJ2-5; D not certain. The V end was cut by 0 bases, the J end by 4 bases, with 12 bases between. The germline V gene encodes CDR1 MNHEY and CDR2 SVGAGI. The CDR3 totals 15 residues. This CDR3 is CASSYSGVSTETQYF. CDR3 nucleotide sequence: TGTGCCAGCAGTTACTCTGGTGTCAGCACAGAGACCCAGTACTTC.

CDR3 DNA sequence: TGTGCTATCAGGGTCCTTACAAAAAACATTCAGTACTTC. This sequence encodes CAIRVLTKNIQYF. The chain carries TRBV7-2 and TRBJ2-4; weak D call: TRBD1 (5 bases). Germline loops: CDR1 SGHTA, CDR2 FQGNSA. The CDR3 is 13 amino acids.